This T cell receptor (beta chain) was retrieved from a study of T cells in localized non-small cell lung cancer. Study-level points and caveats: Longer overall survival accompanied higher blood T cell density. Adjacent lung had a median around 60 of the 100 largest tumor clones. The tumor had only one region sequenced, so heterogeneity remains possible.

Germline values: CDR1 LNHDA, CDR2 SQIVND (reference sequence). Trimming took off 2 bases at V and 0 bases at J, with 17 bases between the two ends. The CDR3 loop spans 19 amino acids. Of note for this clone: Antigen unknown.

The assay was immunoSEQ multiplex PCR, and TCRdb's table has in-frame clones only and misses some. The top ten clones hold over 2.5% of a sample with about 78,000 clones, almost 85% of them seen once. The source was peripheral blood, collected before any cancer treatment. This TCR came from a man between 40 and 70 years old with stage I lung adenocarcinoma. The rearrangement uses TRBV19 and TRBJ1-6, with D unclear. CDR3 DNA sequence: TGTGCCAGTAGTATAACATGGTATGGCCGGAGCTCCTATAATTCACCCCTCCACTTT. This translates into CASSITWYGRSSYNSPLHF.